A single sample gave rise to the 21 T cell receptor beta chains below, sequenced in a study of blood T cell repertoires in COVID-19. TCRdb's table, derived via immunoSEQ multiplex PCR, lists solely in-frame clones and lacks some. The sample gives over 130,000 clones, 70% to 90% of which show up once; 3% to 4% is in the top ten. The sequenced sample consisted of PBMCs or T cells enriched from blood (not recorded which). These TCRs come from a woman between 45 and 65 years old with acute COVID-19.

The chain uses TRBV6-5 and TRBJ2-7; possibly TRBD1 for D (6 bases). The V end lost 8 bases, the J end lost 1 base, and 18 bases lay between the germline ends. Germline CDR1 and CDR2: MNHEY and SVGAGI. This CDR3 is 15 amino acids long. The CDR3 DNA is TGTGCCAGCGACCGGGACACCTCAAGGTCCTACGAGCAGTACTTC. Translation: CASDRDTSRSYEQYF.

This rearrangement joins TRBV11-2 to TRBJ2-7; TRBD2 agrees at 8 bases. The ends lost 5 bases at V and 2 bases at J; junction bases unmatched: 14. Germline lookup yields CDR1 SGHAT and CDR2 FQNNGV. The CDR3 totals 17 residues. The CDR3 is CASSQLGTSGRTYEQYF. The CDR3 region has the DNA TGTGCCAGCAGCCAGTTGGGTACTAGCGGTAGGACCTACGAGCAGTACTTC.

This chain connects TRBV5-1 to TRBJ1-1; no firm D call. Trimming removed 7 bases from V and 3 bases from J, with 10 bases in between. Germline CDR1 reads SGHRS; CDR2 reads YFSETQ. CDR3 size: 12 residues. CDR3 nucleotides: TGCGCCAGCGCCCGGGAACACACTGAAGCTTTCTTT. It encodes CASAREHTEAFF.

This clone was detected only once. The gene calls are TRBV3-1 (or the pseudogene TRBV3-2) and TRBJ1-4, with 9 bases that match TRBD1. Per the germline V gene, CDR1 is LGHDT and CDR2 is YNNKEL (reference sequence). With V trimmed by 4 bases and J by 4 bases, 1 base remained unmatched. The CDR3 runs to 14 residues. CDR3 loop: CASSRGQGNEKLFF. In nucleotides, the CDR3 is TGTGCCAGCAGCCGGGGACAGGGTAATGAAAAACTGTTTTTT.

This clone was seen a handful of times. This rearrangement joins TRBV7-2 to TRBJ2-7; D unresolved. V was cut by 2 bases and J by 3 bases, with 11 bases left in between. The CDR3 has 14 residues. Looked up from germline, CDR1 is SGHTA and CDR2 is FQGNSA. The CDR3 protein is CASSLSRQVYEQYF. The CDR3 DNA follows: TGTGCCAGCAGCTTAAGTAGACAAGTCTACGAGCAGTACTTC. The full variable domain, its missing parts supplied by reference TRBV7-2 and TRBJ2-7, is GAGVSQSPSNKVTEKGKDVELRCDPISGHTALYWYRQSLGQGLEFLIYFQGNSAPDKSGLPSDRFSAERTGGSVSTLTIQRTQQEDSAVYLCASSLSRQVYEQYFGPGTRLTVT.

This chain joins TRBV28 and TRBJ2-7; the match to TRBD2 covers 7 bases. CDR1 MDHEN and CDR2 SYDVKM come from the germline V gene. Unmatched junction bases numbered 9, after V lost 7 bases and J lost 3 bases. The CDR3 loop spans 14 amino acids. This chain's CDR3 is CASTPSGANYEQYF. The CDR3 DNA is TGTGCCAGCACCCCCAGCGGGGCCAACTACGAGCAGTACTTC.

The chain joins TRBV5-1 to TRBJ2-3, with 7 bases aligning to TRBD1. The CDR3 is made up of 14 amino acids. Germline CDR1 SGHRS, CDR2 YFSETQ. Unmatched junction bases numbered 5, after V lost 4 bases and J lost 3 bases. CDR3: CASSQGTETDTQYF. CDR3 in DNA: TGCGCCAGCAGCCAGGGGACAGAGACAGATACGCAGTATTTT.

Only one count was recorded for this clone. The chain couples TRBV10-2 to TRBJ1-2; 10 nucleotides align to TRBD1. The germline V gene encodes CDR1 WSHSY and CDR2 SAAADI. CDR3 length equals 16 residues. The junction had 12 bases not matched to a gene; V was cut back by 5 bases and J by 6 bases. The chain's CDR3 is CASSLRQGALPHGYTF. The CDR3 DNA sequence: TGCGCCAGCAGTCTAAGACAGGGGGCGCTCCCACATGGCTACACCTTC.

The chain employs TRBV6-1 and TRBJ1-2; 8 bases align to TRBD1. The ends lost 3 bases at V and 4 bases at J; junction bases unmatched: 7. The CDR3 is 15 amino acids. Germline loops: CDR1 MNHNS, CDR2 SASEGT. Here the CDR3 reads CASSDVPGGVYGYTF. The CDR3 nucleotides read TGTGCCAGCAGTGATGTTCCAGGGGGCGTCTATGGCTACACCTTC.

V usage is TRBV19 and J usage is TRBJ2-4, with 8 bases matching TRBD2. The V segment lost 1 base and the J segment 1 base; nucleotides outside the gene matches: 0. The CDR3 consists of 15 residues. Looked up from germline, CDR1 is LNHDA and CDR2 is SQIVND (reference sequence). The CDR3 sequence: CASSIVAGAKNIQYF. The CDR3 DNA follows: TGTGCCAGTAGTATAGTAGCGGGGGCCAAAAACATTCAGTACTTC.

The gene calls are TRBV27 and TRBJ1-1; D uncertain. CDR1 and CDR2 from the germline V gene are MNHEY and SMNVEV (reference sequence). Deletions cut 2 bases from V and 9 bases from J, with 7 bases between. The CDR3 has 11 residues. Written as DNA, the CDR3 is TGTGCCAGCAGTTTAGGCAGGAAAGCTTTCTTT. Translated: CASSLGRKAFF.

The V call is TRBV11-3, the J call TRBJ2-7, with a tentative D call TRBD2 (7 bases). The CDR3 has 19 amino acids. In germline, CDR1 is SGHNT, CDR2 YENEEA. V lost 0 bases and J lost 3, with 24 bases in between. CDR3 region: CASSLDEVKGGAFYYEQYF. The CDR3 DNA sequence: TGTGCCAGCAGCTTAGATGAGGTCAAGGGGGGGGCCTTCTACTACGAGCAGTACTTC.

CDR3 nucleotide sequence: TGTGCCAGCAGCACAACCCCGGGACTAGCGGGAGGGAATTTTTACGAGCAGTACTTC. This sequence encodes CASSTTPGLAGGNFYEQYF. The chain uses TRBV13 and TRBJ2-7; 16 positions match TRBD2. V dropped 5 bases and J dropped 4; count of bases not matched to a gene: 14. CDR1 is PRHDT and CDR2 is FYEKMQ in the germline V gene (reference sequence). The CDR3 totals 19 residues.

DNA for the CDR3: TGTGCCAGCACTGGTTTAGCGGGAGGATACAATGAGCAGTTCTTC. It translates to CASTGLAGGYNEQFF. The chain employs TRBV9 and TRBJ2-1, with 10 bases lining up with TRBD2. The CDR3 is 15 residues long. The V and J ends lost 6 bases and 4 bases, in that order; junction bases with no gene match: 7. From germline, CDR1 is SGDLS and CDR2 YYNGEE.

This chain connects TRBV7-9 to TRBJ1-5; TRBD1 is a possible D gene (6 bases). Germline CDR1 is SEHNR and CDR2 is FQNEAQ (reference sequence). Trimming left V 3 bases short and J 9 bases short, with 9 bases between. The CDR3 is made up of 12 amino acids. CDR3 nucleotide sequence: TGTGCCAGCAGCTTTGGACAGCGGCCCCAGCATTTT. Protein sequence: CASSFGQRPQHF.

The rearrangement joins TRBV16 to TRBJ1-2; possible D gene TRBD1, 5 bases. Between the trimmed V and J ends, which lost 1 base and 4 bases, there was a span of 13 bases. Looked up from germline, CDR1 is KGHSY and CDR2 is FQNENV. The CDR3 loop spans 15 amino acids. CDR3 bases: TGTGCCAGCAGCCAATTTAAGGGGTCGGGCTATGGCTACACCTTC. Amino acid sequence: CASSQFKGSGYGYTF.

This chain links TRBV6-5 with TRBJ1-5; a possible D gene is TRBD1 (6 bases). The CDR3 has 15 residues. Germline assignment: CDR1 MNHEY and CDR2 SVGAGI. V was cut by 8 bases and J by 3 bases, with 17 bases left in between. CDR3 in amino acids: CASRTGGQPNQPQHF. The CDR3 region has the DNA TGTGCCAGCCGAACGGGAGGACAGCCCAATCAGCCCCAGCATTTT.

The CDR3 region is CASMRTSGSDEQFF. CDR3 in DNA: TGCGCCAGCATGCGGACTAGCGGGAGCGATGAGCAGTTCTTC. The chain combines TRBV5-1 with TRBJ2-1; 13 bases agree with TRBD2. This CDR3 is 14 amino acids long. Germline V gene sequence: CDR1 SGHRS, CDR2 YFSETQ. Trimming took 6 bases from V and 8 from J; bases not matched to a gene: 5.

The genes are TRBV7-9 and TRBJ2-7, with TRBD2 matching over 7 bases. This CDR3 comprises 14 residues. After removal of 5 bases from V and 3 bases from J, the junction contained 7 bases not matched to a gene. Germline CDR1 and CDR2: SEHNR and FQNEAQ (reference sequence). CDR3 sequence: CASSDGLGNYEQYF. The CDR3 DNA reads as TGTGCCAGCAGCGACGGACTAGGAAACTACGAGCAGTACTTC.

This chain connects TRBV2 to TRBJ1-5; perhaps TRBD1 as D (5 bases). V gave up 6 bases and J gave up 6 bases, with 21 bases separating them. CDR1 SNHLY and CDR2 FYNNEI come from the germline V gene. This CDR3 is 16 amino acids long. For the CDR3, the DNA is TGTGCCAGCAGAAATGGTCGGGGGAGGGGCTCTCAGCCCCAGCATTTT. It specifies CASRNGRGRGSQPQHF.

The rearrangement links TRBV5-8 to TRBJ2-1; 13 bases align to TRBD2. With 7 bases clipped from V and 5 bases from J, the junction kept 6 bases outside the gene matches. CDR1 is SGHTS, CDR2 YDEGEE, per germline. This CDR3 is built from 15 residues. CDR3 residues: CASGLAGVPHNEQFF. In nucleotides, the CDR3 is TGTGCCAGCGGACTAGCGGGAGTCCCCCACAATGAGCAGTTCTTC.